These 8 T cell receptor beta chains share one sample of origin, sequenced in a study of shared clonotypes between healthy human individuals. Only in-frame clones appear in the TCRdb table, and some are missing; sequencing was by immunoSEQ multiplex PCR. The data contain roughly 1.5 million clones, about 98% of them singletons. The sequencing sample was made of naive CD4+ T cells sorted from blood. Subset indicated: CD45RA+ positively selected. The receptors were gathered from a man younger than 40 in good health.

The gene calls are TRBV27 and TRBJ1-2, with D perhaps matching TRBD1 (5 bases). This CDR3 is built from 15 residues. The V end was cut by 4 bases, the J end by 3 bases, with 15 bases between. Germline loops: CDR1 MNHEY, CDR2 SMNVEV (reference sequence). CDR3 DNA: TGTGCCAGCAGTTCCCACCAACGACAGCACTATGGCTACACCTTC. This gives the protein CASSSHQRQHYGYTF.

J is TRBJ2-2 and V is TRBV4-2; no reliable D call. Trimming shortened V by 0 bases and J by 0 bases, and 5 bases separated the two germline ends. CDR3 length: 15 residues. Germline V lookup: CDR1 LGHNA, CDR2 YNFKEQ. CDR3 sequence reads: CASSQEITNTGELFF. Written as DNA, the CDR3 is TGTGCCAGCAGCCAAGAGATCACGAACACCGGGGAGCTGTTTTTT.

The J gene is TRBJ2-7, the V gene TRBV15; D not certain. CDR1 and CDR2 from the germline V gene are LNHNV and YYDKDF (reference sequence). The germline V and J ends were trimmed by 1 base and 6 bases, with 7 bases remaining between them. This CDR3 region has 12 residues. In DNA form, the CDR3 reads TGTGCCACCAGCAGAGTTTCCGGCGAGCAGTACTTC. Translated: CATSRVSGEQYF.

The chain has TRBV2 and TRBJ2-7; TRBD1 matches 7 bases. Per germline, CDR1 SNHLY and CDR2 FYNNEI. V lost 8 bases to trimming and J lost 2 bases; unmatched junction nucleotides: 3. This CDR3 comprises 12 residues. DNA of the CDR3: TGTGCCAGCGGGACAGTTGCCTACGAGCAGTACTTC. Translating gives CASGTVAYEQYF.

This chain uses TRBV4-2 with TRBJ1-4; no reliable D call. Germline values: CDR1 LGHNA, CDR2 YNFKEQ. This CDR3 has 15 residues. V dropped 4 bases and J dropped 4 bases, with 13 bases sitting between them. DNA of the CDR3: TGTGCCAGCAGCCCCCCTATGGCGGGTAATGAAAAACTGTTTTTT. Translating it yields CASSPPMAGNEKLFF.

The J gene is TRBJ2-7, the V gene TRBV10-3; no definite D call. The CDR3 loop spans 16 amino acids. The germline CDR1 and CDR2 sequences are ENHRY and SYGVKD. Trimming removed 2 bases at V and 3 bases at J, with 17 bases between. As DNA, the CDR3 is TGTGCCATCAGTGAGGTAGACTTTAAAAACCTCTACGAGCAGTACTTC. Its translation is CAISEVDFKNLYEQYF.

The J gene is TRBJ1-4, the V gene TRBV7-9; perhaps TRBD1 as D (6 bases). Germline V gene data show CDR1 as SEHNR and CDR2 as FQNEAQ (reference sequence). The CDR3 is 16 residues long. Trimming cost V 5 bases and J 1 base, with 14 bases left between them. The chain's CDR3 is CASSPQGRGTNEKLFF. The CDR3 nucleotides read TGTGCCAGCAGCCCACAGGGCCGGGGAACTAATGAAAAACTGTTTTTT.

CDR3 sequence: CASSETGVSNQPQHF. For the CDR3, the DNA is TGTGCCAGCAGTGAGACAGGGGTTAGCAATCAGCCCCAGCATTTT. The chain has TRBV2 and TRBJ1-5; TRBD1 matches at 8 bases. V lost 3 bases and J lost 0; bases outside the gene matches: 1. In germline, CDR1 is SNHLY, CDR2 FYNNEI. The CDR3 has 15 residues.